A single sample is the source of the 24 T cell receptor beta chains below, sequenced in a study of blood T cells in healthy people across ages. For the second PCR, which ran for roughly 6 to 12 cycles, a sample-barcoded 5' primer and a J-beta primer mix were used. MiXCR, applied by TCRdb to the 5' RACE reads, yields one record per CDR3 protein. The sample lists roughly 2 million distinct CDR3 sequences, around half seen once, with about 2.1% in the top ten. The sample comprised blood. The receptors shown here come from a woman between 40 and 50 years old in good health.

This clonotype turned up a few times. The rearrangement uses TRBV7-3 and TRBJ2-1, with D possibly being TRBD2 (5 bases). The germline V gene encodes CDR1 SGHTA and CDR2 FQGTGA. The germline V and J ends were trimmed by 6 bases and 3 bases, with 12 bases remaining between them. The CDR3 is 14 amino acids. This chain's CDR3 is CASRRGQDYNEQFF. For the CDR3, the DNA is TGTGCCAGCAGGCGAGGGCAGGACTACAATGAGCAGTTCTTC.

This clonotype has only a few counts. The chain couples TRBV7-2 to TRBJ1-4; 7 bases fit TRBD1. Trimming at V came to 5 bases and at J to 0 bases, leaving 9 bases not matched to a gene. There are 17 residues in the CDR3. Germline CDR1 is SGHTA and CDR2 is FQGNSA. The CDR3 region is CASSRTGTVATNEKLFF. The CDR3 region has the DNA TGTGCCAGCAGCCGAACAGGGACAGTTGCAACTAATGAAAAACTGTTTTTT.

The chain combines TRBV7-6 with TRBJ1-5; TRBD1 might be the D (5 bases). V lost 0 bases and J 3 bases, leaving 21 bases between the germline ends. Germline assignment: CDR1 SGHVS and CDR2 FNYEAQ. The CDR3 consists of 19 residues. The CDR3 coding sequence is TGTGCCAGCAGCTTAGCCAGAGGAATAGCAGGGTGGGACAATCAGCCCCAGCATTTT. Amino acid sequence: CASSLARGIAGWDNQPQHF.

The CDR3 loop reads CASSLGWLPGVDEQYF. The CDR3 bases are TGTGCCAGCAGCTTAGGGTGGTTGCCAGGGGTGGATGAGCAGTACTTC. The gene calls are TRBV7-2 and TRBJ2-5, with TRBD1 as a possible D gene (6 bases). V lost 1 base and J 11 bases, leaving 23 bases between the germline ends. Germline CDR1 is SGHTA and CDR2 is FQGNSA. The length of the CDR3 is 16 residues. The whole variable domain, remainder taken from reference TRBV7-2 and TRBJ2-5, is GAGVSQSPSNKVTEKGKDVELRCDPISGHTALYWYRQSLGQGLEFLIYFQGNSAPDKSGLPSDRFSAERTGGSVSTLTIQRTQQEDSAVYLCASSLGWLPGVDEQYFGPGTRLLVL.

The chain joins TRBV7-8 to TRBJ2-2, with D possibly matching TRBD1 (5 bases). The V end lost 4 bases, the J end lost 1 base, and 10 bases lay between the germline ends. Germline V gene data show CDR1 as SGHVS and CDR2 as FQNEAQ. CDR3 size: 15 residues. CDR3 sequence: CASSSGAVNTGELFF. The CDR3 coding sequence is TGTGCCAGCAGCTCTGGGGCGGTGAACACCGGGGAGCTGTTTTTT.

This clonotype was picked up a small number of times. Mismatch with germline at one junction end may stem from a read error. The chain has TRBV4-3 and TRBJ1-1; TRBD1 might be the D (5 bases). Germline-derived CDR1 and CDR2 are LGHNA and YSLEER. The CDR3 extends over 15 amino acids. CDR3 DNA: TGTGCCAGCAGCCAAGCCGGGACGGGGAACACTGAAGCTTTCTTT. Translating gives CASSQAGTGNTEAFF.

This chain connects TRBV7-9 to TRBJ2-3; weak D call: TRBD2 (7 bases). The CDR3 has 14 residues. Germline V gives CDR1 SEHNR, CDR2 FQNEAQ (reference sequence). V was pared by 5 bases and J by 5 bases, with 14 bases between. The CDR3 DNA is TGTGCCAGCAGCACGGCGGGGGCGTTAGATACGCAGTATTTT. Translation gives CASSTAGALDTQYF.

V is TRBV6-1 and J is TRBJ2-7; TRBD2 matches 11 bases. J gave up 3 bases and V 5 bases, and 6 bases lay outside the gene matches. Germline V gene data show CDR1 as MNHNS and CDR2 as SASEGT. The CDR3 totals 15 residues. CDR3 residues: CASSLLAGVVYEQYF. DNA for the CDR3: TGTGCCAGCAGTTTACTAGCGGGGGTGGTCTACGAGCAGTACTTC.

This chain joins TRBV12-5 and TRBJ2-4; D gene uncertain. The J call may not be correct, given that the DNA end is closer to TRBJ2-7. The length of the CDR3 is 12 residues. Germline V CDR1 and CDR2: LGHNT, FRNRAP. The CDR3 loop reads CASGLPTYEQYF. In DNA form, the CDR3 reads TGTGCTAGTGGTTTGCCCACCTACGAGCAGTACTTC.

The J gene is TRBJ2-5, the V gene TRBV2; a weak D match, TRBD1 (6 bases). The V gene lost 7 bases and the J gene lost 11 bases, with 20 bases spanning the gap. This CDR3 has 13 amino acids. Germline V CDR1 and CDR2: SNHLY, FYNNEI. The DNA for the CDR3 is TGTGCCAGCATAGGGGGTCGAAACAATGAGCAGTACTTC. This encodes CASIGGRNNEQYF.

Notes on this clonotype: A read error may account for a junction end that differs from germline. The chain combines TRBV24-1 with TRBJ1-2, with D possibly matching TRBD1 (5 bases). From germline, CDR1 is KGHDR and CDR2 SFDVKD. CDR3 length: 14 amino acids. CDR3 sequence reads: CTTSDGRDYYGYTF. CDR3 DNA: TGTACCACCAGTGATGGACGGGACTACTATGGCTACACCTTC.

The V and J genes are TRBV4-3 and TRBJ2-3; maybe TRBD2 (5 bases). Per germline, CDR1 LGHNA and CDR2 YSLEER. Trimming stripped 2 bases from V and 5 bases from J, with 17 bases between. The CDR3 is 16 residues long. CDR3 nucleotide sequence: TGCGCCAGCAGCCAAAGTATCGCTAGTGGGAGAGATACGCAGTATTTT. Its protein is CASSQSIASGRDTQYF.

This clonotype was seen more than once but under ten times. The rearrangement joins TRBV6-5 to TRBJ2-7; TRBD1 might be the D (5 bases). CDR1 is MNHEY and CDR2 is SVGAGI in the germline V gene. This CDR3 has 10 amino acids. Trimming removed 10 bases from V and 5 bases from J, with 9 bases in between. The CDR3 protein is CATGSNEQYF. CDR3 bases: TGTGCCACAGGGTCCAACGAGCAGTACTTC.

This clonotype turned up a few times. The chain carries TRBV7-9 and TRBJ2-6, with 10 bases fitting TRBD1. CDR1 is SEHNR and CDR2 is FQNEAQ in the germline V gene (reference sequence). The CDR3 has 19 residues. Trimming removed 2 bases from V and 1 base from J; junction bases left unmatched: 8. Here the CDR3 reads CASSLNIGQGVSGANVLTF. The CDR3 DNA reads TGTGCCAGCAGCTTAAACATAGGACAGGGGGTATCTGGGGCCAACGTCCTGACTTTC.

The chain joins TRBV6-1 to TRBJ2-5, with D uncertain. CDR1 and CDR2 from the germline V gene are MNHNS and SASEGT. V dropped 4 bases and J dropped 7 bases, with 10 bases sitting between them. CDR3 length: 12 amino acids. The CDR3: CASSVWGGTQYF. The CDR3 bases are TGTGCCAGCAGTGTATGGGGTGGGACCCAGTACTTC.

The table lists this clonotype with a few counts. CDR3 nucleotide sequence: TGCGCCAGCAGCCGGGGACTAGCGTCGGATGAGCAGTTCTTC. It encodes CASSRGLASDEQFF. The chain uses TRBV4-1 and TRBJ2-1; TRBD2 agrees at 10 bases. V was pared by 4 bases and J by 8 bases, with 5 bases of the junction left unmatched. From germline, CDR1 is MGHRA and CDR2 YSYEKL. The length of the CDR3 is 14 residues.

This clonotype has just a few counts. The rearrangement links TRBV3-1 to TRBJ1-6; D ambiguous. The CDR3 is 13 amino acids. Germline V gene lookup returns CDR1 LGHDT and CDR2 YNNKEL (reference sequence). V was trimmed by 2 bases and J by 7 bases, leaving 6 bases between them. CDR3 DNA: TGTGCCAGCAGCCAAACTTCGAATTCACCCCTCCACTTT. It codes for CASSQTSNSPLHF. The variable domain in full, completed from reference TRBV3-1 and TRBJ1-6, reads DTAVSQTPKYLVTQMGNDKSIKCEQNLGHDTMYWYKQDSKKFLKIMFSYNNKELIINETVPNRFSPKSPDKAHLNLHINSLELGDSAVYFCASSQTSNSPLHFGNGTRLTVT.

This clonotype showed up just a few times. The V call is TRBV20-1, the J call TRBJ2-7, with D tentatively TRBD2 (6 bases). Between the trimmed V and J ends, which lost 0 bases and 2 bases, there was a span of 14 bases. The CDR3 runs 15 residues. Per the germline V gene, CDR1 is DFQATT and CDR2 is SNEGSKA (reference sequence). The CDR3 region has the DNA TGCAGTGCTAGAGATCCCCGAGGAGGGACCTACGAGCAGTACTTC. This sequence encodes CSARDPRGGTYEQYF.

This clonotype occurred once. This chain links TRBV5-1 with TRBJ1-5; a weak D match, TRBD1 (5 bases). Germline CDR1 and CDR2: SGHRS and YFSETQ. CDR3 length: 15 amino acids. Trimming pared 0 bases from V and 3 bases from J, leaving 10 bases between. For the CDR3, the DNA is TGCGCCAGCAGCTTGGCCGGACAAAACAATCAGCCCCAGCATTTT. It codes for CASSLAGQNNQPQHF.

The chain couples TRBV28 to TRBJ2-7; D is possibly TRBD2 (5 bases). The CDR3 contains 15 residues. CDR1 and CDR2 from the germline V gene are MDHEN and SYDVKM. V was trimmed by 1 base and J by 9 bases, leaving 19 bases between them. The DNA of the CDR3 is TGTGCCAGCAGTTTATTGCGGGCAATACTTGAGGGGCAGTACTTC. Its translation is CASSLLRAILEGQYF.

The genes are TRBV9 and TRBJ2-7; 8 bases agree with TRBD1. Looked up from germline, CDR1 is SGDLS and CDR2 is YYNGEE. The CDR3 totals 14 residues. The ends lost 4 bases at V and 5 bases at J; junction bases unmatched: 8. CDR3 in amino acids: CASSITQGVDEQYF. The DNA of the CDR3 is TGTGCCAGCAGCATCACACAGGGGGTTGACGAGCAGTACTTC.

This clonotype showed up many times. The chain couples TRBV29-1 to TRBJ2-5; D is unresolved. The germline V gene encodes CDR1 SQVTM and CDR2 ANQGSEA. The CDR3 has 13 amino acids. V was shortened by 4 bases and J by 2 bases, with 11 bases between the two germline ends. Written as DNA, the CDR3 is TGCAGCGTTGTGACTCCCAGGCAAGAGACCCAGTACTTC. Protein: CSVVTPRQETQYF.

The V gene is TRBV7-9, the J gene TRBJ1-1, with a weak D call TRBD1 (5 bases). V was shortened by 1 base and J by 5 bases, with 17 bases between the two germline ends. Germline CDR1 and CDR2: SEHNR and FQNEAQ (reference sequence). The CDR3 is 16 amino acids. The CDR3 DNA is TGTGCCAGCAGCTTAGGAGTGGGTCAGGGTGGGACTGAAGCTTTCTTT. This encodes CASSLGVGQGGTEAFF.

V is TRBV20-1 and J is TRBJ2-3; no clear D. The CDR3 sequence is 12 residues long. Germline V gene sequence: CDR1 DFQATT, CDR2 SNEGSKA (reference sequence). V dropped 2 bases and J dropped 6 bases, with 9 bases sitting between them. The CDR3 spells CSARSMEDTQYF. CDR3 nucleotides: TGCAGTGCTAGATCCATGGAGGATACGCAGTATTTT.